Following are 21 T cell receptor beta chains from one sample sequenced in a study of T cell changes during pregnancy in multiple sclerosis. Using immunoSEQ multiplex PCR, the repertoire was profiled, and TCRdb retains in-frame clones only, with some absent. The sample holds about 46,000 clones, approximately 92% seen once. The material sequenced was CD8+ T cells from peripheral blood mononuclear cells, taken after pregnancy. These receptors were obtained from a female donor with multiple sclerosis, enrolled in a pregnancy study.

This rearrangement joins TRBV27 to TRBJ1-1, with D perhaps TRBD1 (6 bases). There are 12 residues in the CDR3. The germline gives CDR1 MNHEY, CDR2 SMNVEV (reference sequence). V lost 5 bases to trimming and J lost 5 bases, with 9 bases between them. The CDR3 here is CASSVTGTEAFF. The CDR3 region has the DNA TGTGCCAGCAGTGTCACAGGGACTGAAGCTTTCTTT.

This chain links TRBV10-3 with TRBJ1-2, with D hard to call. V shed 0 bases and J shed 8 bases, with 16 bases lying between them. Germline loops: CDR1 ENHRY, CDR2 SYGVKD. The CDR3 length is 15 residues. CDR3 sequence: CAISESTSRVRGYTF. The CDR3 DNA follows: TGTGCCATCAGTGAGTCGACGAGCCGGGTACGAGGCTACACCTTC.

This clone has a single count. The rearrangement joins TRBV2 to TRBJ2-7, with D possibly being TRBD1 (6 bases). The V end lost 1 base, the J end lost 1 base, and 11 bases lay between the germline ends. The CDR3 loop spans 15 amino acids. Germline CDR1 is SNHLY and CDR2 is FYNNEI. The DNA for the CDR3 is TGTGCCAGCAGTGAAGAGTACAGGGAATCCTACGAGCAGTACTTC. This encodes CASSEEYRESYEQYF.

This chain uses TRBV30 with TRBJ2-1, with D possibly being TRBD1 (6 bases). The CDR3 loop spans 14 amino acids. Germline V gene lookup returns CDR1 GTSNPN and CDR2 SVGIG (reference sequence). The V end was cut by 0 bases, the J end by 5 bases, with 11 bases between. The DNA of the CDR3 is TGTGCCTGGAGTGTAGGGGGTTGGAACAATGAGCAGTTCTTC. It specifies CAWSVGGWNNEQFF.

The chain has TRBV13 and TRBJ2-7; D may be TRBD2 (7 bases). The V and J ends lost 7 bases and 2 bases respectively, with 18 bases between them. Germline CDR1 and CDR2: PRHDT and FYEKMQ (reference sequence). The CDR3 totals 15 residues. CDR3 amino acids: CASTPREGGAYEQYF. The CDR3 nucleotides read TGTGCCAGCACCCCCAGGGAGGGGGGGGCCTACGAGCAGTACTTC.

V gene TRBV18 combines with J gene TRBJ2-6, with D perhaps TRBD2 (6 bases). Germline values: CDR1 KGHSH, CDR2 LQKENI. V lost 3 bases and J 4 bases, leaving 10 bases between the germline ends. The CDR3 spans 15 residues. The CDR3 region is CASSPGLNGANVLTF. The CDR3 DNA sequence: TGTGCCAGCTCACCGGGACTGAACGGGGCCAACGTCCTGACTTTC.

The chain has TRBV9 and TRBJ2-7; the D gene is possibly TRBD2 (5 bases). The V gene lost 7 bases and the J gene lost 2 bases, with 10 bases spanning the gap. From germline, CDR1 is SGDLS and CDR2 YYNGEE. The CDR3 consists of 12 residues. CDR3 region: CASGRGTYEQYF. As DNA, the CDR3 is TGTGCCAGCGGCCGGGGTACCTACGAGCAGTACTTC.

This clone was recorded once. The chain uses TRBV5-1 and TRBJ2-5, with 8 bases matching TRBD1. J gave up 1 base and V 1 base, and 9 bases lay outside the gene matches. Germline CDR1 reads SGHRS; CDR2 reads YFSETQ. This CDR3 has 17 residues. CDR3 nucleotides: TGCGCCAGCAGCTTGTGGACTCAGGGGGCAGGCCAAGAGACCCAGTACTTC. Protein: CASSLWTQGAGQETQYF.

The chain combines TRBV9 with TRBJ2-7, with a weak D call TRBD1 (7 bases). With 0 bases removed from V and 2 bases from J, the gap between germline ends came to 12 bases. This CDR3 contains 15 residues. Per the germline V gene, CDR1 is SGDLS and CDR2 is YYNGEE. In nucleotides, the CDR3 is TGTGCCAGCAGCGTAGCTACCAGGGGGGCCTACGAGCAGTACTTC. Encoded protein: CASSVATRGAYEQYF.

This chain connects TRBV2 to TRBJ1-2, with TRBD1 matching 7 bases. V was pared by 6 bases and J by 4 bases, with 11 bases of the junction left unmatched. The CDR3 totals 15 residues. Germline values: CDR1 SNHLY, CDR2 FYNNEI. The CDR3 reads CASREGQLLFYGYTF. CDR3 DNA: TGTGCCAGCAGGGAGGGACAGTTGCTATTCTATGGCTACACCTTC.

The V and J genes are TRBV5-1 and TRBJ1-1; D not resolved. The CDR3 spans 12 residues. V lost 3 bases and J lost 7, with 10 bases in between. Germline V CDR1 and CDR2: SGHRS, YFSETQ. CDR3 in DNA: TGCGCCAGCAGCTCGGAGGACGGTGAAGCTTTCTTT. Translation gives CASSSEDGEAFF.

J is TRBJ2-4 and V is TRBV12-5; possibly TRBD1 for D (5 bases). The length of the CDR3 is 14 residues. Germline CDR1 is LGHNT and CDR2 is FRNRAP. V lost 0 bases to trimming and J lost 8 bases, with 11 bases between them. CDR3 nucleotides: TGTGCTAGTGGTTTGGTGGCAGGGCGAGACATTCAGTACTTC. This codes for CASGLVAGRDIQYF.

The chain uses TRBV5-1 and TRBJ2-2; possible D gene TRBD1, 6 bases. Germline CDR1 SGHRS, CDR2 YFSETQ. V lost 0 bases to trimming and J lost 3 bases, with 9 bases between them. CDR3 length: 15 residues. The CDR3 protein is CASSLGRGYTGELFF. Written as DNA, the CDR3 is TGCGCCAGCAGCTTGGGTAGGGGGTACACCGGGGAGCTGTTTTTT.

DNA of the CDR3: TGTGCCAGTAGTTCAGGCGATGGGACCCAGTACTTC. It yields the protein CASSSGDGTQYF. The J gene is TRBJ2-5, the V gene TRBV19; unclear D gene. In germline, CDR1 is LNHDA, CDR2 SQIVND (reference sequence). This CDR3 contains 12 residues. V lost 5 bases and J lost 7, with 11 bases in between.

V and J are TRBV19 and TRBJ1-2; the D gene is possibly TRBD1 (6 bases). This CDR3 has 14 amino acids. The V end lost 6 bases, the J end lost 4 bases, and 15 bases lay between the germline ends. Germline V gene data show CDR1 as LNHDA and CDR2 as SQIVND (reference sequence). The CDR3 DNA is TGTGCCAGTAGCCAGACAGGTCTTCTCTATGGCTACACCTTC. It translates to CASSQTGLLYGYTF. The whole variable domain, remainder taken from reference TRBV19 and TRBJ1-2, is DGGITQSPKYLFRKEGQNVTLSCEQNLNHDAMYWYRQDPGQGLRLIYYSQIVNDFQKGDIAEGYSVSREKKESFPLTVTSAQKNPTAFYLCASSQTGLLYGYTFGSGTRLTVV.

The count of this clone is one. The chain has TRBV6-1 and TRBJ2-3; 14 bases fit TRBD2. CDR1 is MNHNS and CDR2 is SASEGT in the germline V gene. The J segment lost 6 bases and the V segment lost 10 bases, leaving 9 bases of the junction unmatched. This CDR3 contains 15 residues. As DNA, the CDR3 is TGTGCCACCTCCGGGACTAGCGGGAGTTTTGATACGCAGTATTTT. Translated: CATSGTSGSFDTQYF.

The V and J genes are TRBV27 and TRBJ2-1; 13 nucleotides align to TRBD2. V gave up 6 bases and J gave up 7 bases; unmatched junction bases: 6. The CDR3 spans 15 residues. Germline CDR1 MNHEY, CDR2 SMNVEV (reference sequence). The CDR3 nucleotides read TGTGCCAGCAGCTCGGGGACTAGCGGGAAAAATGAGCAGTTCTTC. Amino acids: CASSSGTSGKNEQFF.

This chain connects TRBV9 to TRBJ2-3, with a possible D match to TRBD1 (6 bases). The CDR3 has 15 amino acids. With 0 bases removed from V and 1 base from J, the gap between germline ends came to 9 bases. The germline V gene has CDR1 SGDLS and CDR2 YYNGEE. In DNA form, the CDR3 reads TGTGCCAGCAGCGTAGGGACAGCCCGCACAGATACGCAGTATTTT. It yields the protein CASSVGTARTDTQYF.

CDR3 nucleotides: TGTGCCAGCAGCTCCAGCAGACAGGGTCCCATGAACACTGAAGCTTTCTTT. Translating it yields CASSSSRQGPMNTEAFF. The J gene is TRBJ1-1, the V gene TRBV5-4; 7 bases are shared with TRBD1. The CDR3 runs to 17 residues. V shed 3 bases and J 0 bases; nucleotides not matched to a gene: 11. The germline CDR1 and CDR2 sequences are SGHNT and YYREEE (reference sequence).

V usage is TRBV2 and J usage is TRBJ2-7, with 7 bases fitting TRBD1. CDR1 is SNHLY and CDR2 is FYNNEI in the germline V gene. The CDR3 sequence is 14 residues long. V was pared by 2 bases and J by 3 bases, with 4 bases of the junction left unmatched. CDR3 DNA: TGTGCCAGCAGTGAAAGGGGGCCAGTCTACGAGCAGTACTTC. As protein: CASSERGPVYEQYF.

This chain links TRBV4-3 with TRBJ1-4; 9 bases are a match to TRBD1. Looked up from germline, CDR1 is LGHNA and CDR2 is YSLEER. This CDR3 region has 16 residues. V trimming: 4 bases; J trimming: 4 bases; junction bases outside the gene matches: 7. CDR3 residues: CASSPTGGSGNEKLFF. CDR3 coding DNA: TGCGCCAGCAGCCCGACAGGGGGATCTGGTAATGAAAAACTGTTTTTT.